This T cell receptor (beta chain) appears in the sequencing data of a study of STAT5B mutations in CD4+ large granular lymphocyte leukemia. For the study at large: Among healthy donors, a particular HLA allele went with more CDR3 'QG' motifs. Study-level findings and limits: TRBV06-family usage was enriched in top patient clones (8/27) versus controls (2/35).

Using immunoSEQ multiplex PCR, the repertoire was profiled, and TCRdb retains in-frame clones only, with some absent. Of approximately 24,000 clones in the sample, roughly 79% are singletons; the top ten hold roughly 0.41%. Remarks on this clone: The antigen is unknown.

Trimming took 4 bases from V and 7 from J, leaving 11 bases between them. Looked up from germline, CDR1 is SQVTM and CDR2 is ANQGSEA. This CDR3 comprises 11 residues. This chain joins TRBV29-1 and TRBJ2-7, with D possibly being TRBD1 or TRBD2 (5 bases each). This TCR was recovered from a human donor in good health. Sequencing was performed on CD4+ T cells from blood buffy coats. In nucleotides, the CDR3 is TGCAGCGTTGGCCGGGGCGGGGAGCAGTACTTC. This sequence encodes CSVGRGGEQYF.